This record covers a single T cell receptor (beta chain). This record belongs to a study of Graves' ophthalmopathy and Graves' hyperthyroidism. Uncontrolled infections, pregnancy, lactation or other autoimmune diseases led to patient exclusion. Someone took the PBMCs out of around 10 ml of fresh peripheral blood. The authors amplified TCR beta CDR3 regions from RNA transcripts. The workflow started with a first-round RT-PCR run with HTBI primers and then moved on to a second-round multiplex PCR. MiXCR was run by TCRdb on the multiplex PCR reads, yielding one entry per CDR3 protein. Of some 210,000 distinct CDR3 sequences listed, 25% to 30% were seen once; the top ten hold 8.5% to 9.5%. The germline V and J ends were trimmed by 6 bases and 4 bases, with 15 bases remaining between them. This CDR3 has 14 residues.

This receptor was taken from a man aged 45-65 years with Graves' ophthalmopathy. The chain joins TRBV12-3 or TRBV12-4 to TRBJ2-5, with unresolved D. Sequencing was done on a sample of peripheral blood. The CDR3 is CASRTTGGAETQYF. The CDR3 nucleotides read TGTGCCAGCAGAACTACGGGCGGCGCAGAGACCCAGTACTTC.